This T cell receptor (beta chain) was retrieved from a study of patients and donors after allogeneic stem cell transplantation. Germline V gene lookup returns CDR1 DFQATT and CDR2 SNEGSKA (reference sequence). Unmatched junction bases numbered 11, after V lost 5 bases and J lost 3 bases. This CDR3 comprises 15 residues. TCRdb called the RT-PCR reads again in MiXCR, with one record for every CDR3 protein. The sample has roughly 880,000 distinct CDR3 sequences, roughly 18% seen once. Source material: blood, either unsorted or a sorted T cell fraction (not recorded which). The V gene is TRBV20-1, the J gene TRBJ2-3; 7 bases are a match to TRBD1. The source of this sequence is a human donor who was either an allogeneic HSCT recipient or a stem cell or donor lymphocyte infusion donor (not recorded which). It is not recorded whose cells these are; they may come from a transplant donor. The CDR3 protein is CSASLHGTATDTQYF. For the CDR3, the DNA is TGCAGTGCTTCTTTGCATGGGACAGCTACAGATACGCAGTATTTT.